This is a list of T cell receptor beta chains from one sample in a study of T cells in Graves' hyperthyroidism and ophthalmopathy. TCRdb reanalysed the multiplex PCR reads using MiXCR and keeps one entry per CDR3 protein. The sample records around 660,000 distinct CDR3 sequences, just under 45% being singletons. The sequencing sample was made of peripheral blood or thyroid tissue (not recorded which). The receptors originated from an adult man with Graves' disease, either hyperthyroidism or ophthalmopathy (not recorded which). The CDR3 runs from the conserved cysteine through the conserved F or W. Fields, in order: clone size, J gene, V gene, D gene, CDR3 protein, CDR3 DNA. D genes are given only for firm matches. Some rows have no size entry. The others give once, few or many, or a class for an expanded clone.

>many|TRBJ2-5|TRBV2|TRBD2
CASSGTSGRQETQYF
TGTGCCAGCAGTGGGACTAGCGGGAGGCAAGAGACCCAGTACTTC
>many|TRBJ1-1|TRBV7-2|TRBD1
CASSLGYRGRSEAFF
TGTGCCAGCAGCTTAGGCTACAGGGGGAGGTCTGAAGCTTTCTTT
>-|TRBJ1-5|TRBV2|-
CASSEAVQDRGNQPQHF
TGTGCCAGCAGTGAAGCAGTGCAGGATCGGGGCAATCAGCCCCAGCATTTT
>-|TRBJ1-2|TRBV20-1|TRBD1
CSAAQDRGGYTF
TGCAGTGCTGCTCAGGACAGGGGCGGCTACACCTTC
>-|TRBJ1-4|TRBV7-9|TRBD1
CASRWDSTTNEKLFF
TGTGCCAGCAGATGGGACAGCACAACTAATGAAAAACTGTTTTTT
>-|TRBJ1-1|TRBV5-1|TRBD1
CASSSTGGWRENTEAFF
TGCGCCAGCAGCTCAACAGGGGGTTGGAGAGAGAACACTGAAGCTTTCTTT
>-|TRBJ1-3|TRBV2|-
CASSLSQGLTGNTIYF
TGTGCCAGCAGTTTATCGCAGGGTCTAACTGGAAACACCATATATTTT
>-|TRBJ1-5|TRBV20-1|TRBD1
CSAWTGGDQPQHF
TGCAGTGCTTGGACAGGGGGGGATCAGCCCCAGCATTTT
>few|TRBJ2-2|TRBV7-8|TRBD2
CASSLEGLAGGPTGELFF
TGTGCCAGCAGCTTAGAAGGACTAGCGGGAGGGCCCACCGGGGAGCTGTTTTTT
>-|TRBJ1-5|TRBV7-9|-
CASSPPQQHGNQPQHF
TGTGCCAGCAGTCCCCCGCAGCAACACGGCAATCAGCCCCAGCATTTT
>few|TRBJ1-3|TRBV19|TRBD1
CATRRTGAGNTIYF
TGTGCCACGCGGCGGACAGGGGCTGGAAACACCATATATTTT
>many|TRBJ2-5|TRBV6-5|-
CASKLAQTQYF
TGTGCCAGCAAACTCGCACAGACCCAGTACTTC
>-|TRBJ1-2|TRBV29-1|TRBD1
CSVIPDRDWGYTF
TGCAGCGTGATCCCCGACAGGGATTGGGGCTACACCTTC
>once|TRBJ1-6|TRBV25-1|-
CATTVGGAGNSPLHF
TGTGCTACCACGGTGGGGGGCGCGGGGAATTCACCCCTCCACTTT
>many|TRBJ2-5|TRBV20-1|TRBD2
CSAGTSGVETQYF
TGCAGTGCTGGGACTAGCGGGGTGGAGACCCAGTACTTC
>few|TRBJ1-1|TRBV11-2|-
CASSPWTDTEAFF
TGTGCCAGCAGCCCGTGGACAGACACTGAAGCTTTCTTT
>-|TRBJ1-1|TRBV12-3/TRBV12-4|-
CASHRGGNTEAFF
TGTGCCAGCCACCGGGGGGGGAACACTGAAGCTTTCTTT
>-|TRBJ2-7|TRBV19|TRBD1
CASSLKGQGFYEQYF
TGTGCCAGTAGCCTGAAGGGACAGGGTTTTTACGAGCAGTACTTC
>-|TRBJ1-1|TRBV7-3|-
CASTPMPGEINTEAFF
TGTGCCAGCACCCCAATGCCAGGGGAAATAAACACTGAAGCTTTCTTT
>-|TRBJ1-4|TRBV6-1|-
CASSASGLTEKLFF
TGTGCCAGCAGTGCATCTGGCCTGACGGAAAAACTGTTTTTT
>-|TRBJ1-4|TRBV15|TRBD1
CATSSQDLMTGTGREKLFF
TGTGCCACCAGCAGCCAAGATCTCATGACCGGGACAGGTCGTGAAAAACTGTTTTTT
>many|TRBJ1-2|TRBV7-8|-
CASSPEAGSNYGYTF
TGTGCCAGCAGCCCCGAGGCAGGAAGTAACTATGGCTACACCTTC
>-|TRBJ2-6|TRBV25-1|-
CATSRGDGGANVLTF
TGTGCCACCAGCAGGGGGGACGGTGGGGCCAACGTCCTGACTTTC
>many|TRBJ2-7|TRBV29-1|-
CSVEEGRTASYEQYF
TGCAGCGTTGAAGAAGGCCGGACAGCCTCCTACGAGCAGTACTTC
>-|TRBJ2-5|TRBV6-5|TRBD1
CASTQTGGETQYF
TGTGCCAGCACCCAGACAGGGGGAGAGACCCAGTACTTC
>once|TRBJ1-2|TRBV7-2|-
CASSGGGLVFF
TGTGCCAGCAGCGGGGGAGGGCTGGTTTTCTTC
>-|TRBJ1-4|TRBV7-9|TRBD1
CASSFGGGSGTNEKLFF
TGTGCCAGCAGCTTTGGAGGGGGCTCAGGAACTAATGAAAAACTGTTTTTT
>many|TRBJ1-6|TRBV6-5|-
CASRAEVNSPLHF
TGTGCCAGTAGGGCGGAAGTAAATTCACCCCTCCACTTT
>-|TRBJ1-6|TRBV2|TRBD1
CASSAWGRGSSPLHF
TGTGCCAGCAGTGCTTGGGGCAGGGGGAGTTCACCCCTCCACTTT
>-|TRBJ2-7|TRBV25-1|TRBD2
CASSEFTSGGTYEQYF
TGTGCCAGCAGTGAATTTACTAGCGGAGGGACCTACGAGCAGTACTTC
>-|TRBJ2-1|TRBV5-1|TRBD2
CASSPSGFGEQFF
TGCGCCAGCAGCCCTAGCGGGTTCGGTGAGCAGTTCTTC
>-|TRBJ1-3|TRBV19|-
CASSIISVLRGNTIYF
TGTGCCAGTAGTATTATTTCCGTCCTGCGAGGAAACACCATATATTTT
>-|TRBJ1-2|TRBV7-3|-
CASLDREANYGYTF
TGTGCCAGTCTGGACCGGGAGGCTAACTATGGCTACACCTTC
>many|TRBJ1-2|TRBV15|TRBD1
CATSRDRGLYGYTF
TGTGCCACCAGCAGAGACAGGGGGCTCTATGGCTACACCTTC
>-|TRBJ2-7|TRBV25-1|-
CASSEYAGGQQYF
TGTGCCAGCAGTGAATACGCAGGGGGGCAGCAGTACTTC
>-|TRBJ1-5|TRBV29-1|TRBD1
CSVTLTGGVGNQPQHF
TGCAGCGTGACCTTGACAGGGGGTGTTGGCAATCAGCCCCAGCATTTT
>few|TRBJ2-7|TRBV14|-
CASSQDGQFYEQYF
TGTGCCAGCAGCCAAGATGGACAGTTCTACGAGCAGTACTTC
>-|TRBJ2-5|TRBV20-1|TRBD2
CSAGGTSQETQYF
TGCAGTGCTGGAGGGACTAGCCAAGAGACCCAGTACTTC
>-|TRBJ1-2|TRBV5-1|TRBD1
CASSLTGTNNYGYTF
TGCGCCAGCAGCCTGACAGGGACTAATAACTATGGCTACACCTTC
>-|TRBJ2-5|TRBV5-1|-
CASRPGELETQYF
TGCGCCAGTAGGCCGGGGGAGCTAGAGACCCAGTACTTC
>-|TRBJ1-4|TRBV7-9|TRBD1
CASSQDGTADEKLFF
TGTGCCAGCAGCCAGGACGGGACAGCGGATGAAAAACTGTTTTTT
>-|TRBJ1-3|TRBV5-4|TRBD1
CASSYGTGGSLGNTIYF
TGTGCCAGCAGCTACGGGACAGGGGGAAGTCTCGGAAACACCATATATTTT
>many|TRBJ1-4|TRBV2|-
CASRQQDEKLFF
TGTGCCAGCAGACAACAGGATGAAAAACTGTTTTTT
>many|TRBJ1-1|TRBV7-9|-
CASSSAQENTEAFF
TGTGCCAGCAGCTCCGCACAGGAGAACACTGAAGCTTTCTTT
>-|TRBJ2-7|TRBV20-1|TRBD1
CSSRDRRDRDYEQYF
TGCAGTTCTAGAGATCGCCGGGACAGGGACTACGAGCAGTACTTC
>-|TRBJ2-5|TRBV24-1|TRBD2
CATSALYTSGRQETQYF
TGTGCCACCAGTGCTCTATATACTAGCGGGAGGCAAGAGACCCAGTACTTC
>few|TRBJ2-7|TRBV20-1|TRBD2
CSARDLAGVYEQYF
TGCAGTGCTAGAGATCTAGCGGGGGTCTACGAGCAGTACTTC
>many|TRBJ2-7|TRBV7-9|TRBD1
CASSLTGTGDSYEQYF
TGTGCCAGCAGCTTAACCGGGACAGGGGACTCCTACGAGCAGTACTTC
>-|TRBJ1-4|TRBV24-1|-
CATSDQTSGTDEKLFF
TGTGCCACCAGTGATCAGACTAGCGGGACCGATGAAAAACTGTTTTTT
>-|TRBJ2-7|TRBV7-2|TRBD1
CASRGTGAVGEQYF
TGTGCCAGCAGGGGGACAGGGGCGGTGGGGGAGCAGTACTTC
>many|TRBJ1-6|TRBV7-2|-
CASSLFRDPSPLHF
TGTGCCAGCAGCTTATTTAGGGATCCGTCACCCCTCCACTTT
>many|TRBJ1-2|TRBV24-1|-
CATSPPGVRNGYTF
TGTGCCACCAGTCCCCCGGGCGTCCGGAATGGCTACACCTTC
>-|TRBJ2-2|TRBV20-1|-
CSARDAQGGNTGELFF
TGCAGTGCTAGAGATGCACAGGGCGGTAACACCGGGGAGCTGTTTTTT
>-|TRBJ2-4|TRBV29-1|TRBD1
CSVDWTGKNIQYF
TGCAGCGTGGATTGGACAGGCAAAAACATTCAGTACTTC
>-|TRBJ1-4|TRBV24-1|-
CATSETSSGKLFF
TGTGCCACCAGTGAGACTAGCTCTGGAAAACTGTTTTTT
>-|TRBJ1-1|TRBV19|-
CASMGQAATEAFF
TGTGCCAGTATGGGCCAAGCGGCCACTGAAGCTTTCTTT
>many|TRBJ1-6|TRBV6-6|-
CASTRTVPNSPLHF
TGTGCCAGCACCAGGACAGTTCCTAATTCACCCCTCCACTTT
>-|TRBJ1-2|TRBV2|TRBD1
CASSVSGQGGYTF
TGTGCCAGCAGTGTCTCGGGACAGGGAGGCTACACCTTC